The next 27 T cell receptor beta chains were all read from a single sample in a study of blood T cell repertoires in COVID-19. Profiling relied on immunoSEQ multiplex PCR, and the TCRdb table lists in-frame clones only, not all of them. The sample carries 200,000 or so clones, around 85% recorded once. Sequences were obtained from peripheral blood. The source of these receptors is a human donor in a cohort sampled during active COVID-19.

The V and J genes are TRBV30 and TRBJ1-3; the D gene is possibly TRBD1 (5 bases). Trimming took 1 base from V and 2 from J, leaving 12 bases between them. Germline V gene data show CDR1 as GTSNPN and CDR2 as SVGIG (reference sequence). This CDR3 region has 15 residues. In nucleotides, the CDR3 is TGTGCCTGGAGTGCGGACAACGGGCCTGGAAACACCATATATTTT. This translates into CAWSADNGPGNTIYF.

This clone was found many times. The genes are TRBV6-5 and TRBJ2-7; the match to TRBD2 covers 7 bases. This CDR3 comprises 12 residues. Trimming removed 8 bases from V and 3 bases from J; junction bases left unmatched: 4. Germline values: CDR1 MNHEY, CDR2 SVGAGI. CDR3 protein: CASLAEDYEQYF. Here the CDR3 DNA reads TGTGCCAGCCTAGCGGAAGACTACGAGCAGTACTTC.

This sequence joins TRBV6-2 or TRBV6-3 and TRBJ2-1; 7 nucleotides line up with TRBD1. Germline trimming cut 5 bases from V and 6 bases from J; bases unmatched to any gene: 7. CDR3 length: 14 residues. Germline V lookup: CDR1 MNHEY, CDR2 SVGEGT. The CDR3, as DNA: TGTGCCAGCAGTGCAGGGGGAGAGATCAATGAGCAGTTCTTC. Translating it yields CASSAGGEINEQFF.

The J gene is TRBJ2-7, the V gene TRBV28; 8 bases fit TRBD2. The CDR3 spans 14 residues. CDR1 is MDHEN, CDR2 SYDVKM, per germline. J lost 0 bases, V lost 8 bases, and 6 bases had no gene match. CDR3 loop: CASRGGLVSYEQYF. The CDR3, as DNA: TGTGCCAGCCGCGGGGGGCTGGTCTCCTACGAGCAGTACTTC.

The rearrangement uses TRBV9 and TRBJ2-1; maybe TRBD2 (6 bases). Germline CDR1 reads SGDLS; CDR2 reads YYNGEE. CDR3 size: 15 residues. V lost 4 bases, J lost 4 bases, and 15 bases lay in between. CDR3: CASSQNRDWYNEQFF. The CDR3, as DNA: TGTGCCAGCAGCCAAAACCGGGACTGGTACAATGAGCAGTTCTTC.

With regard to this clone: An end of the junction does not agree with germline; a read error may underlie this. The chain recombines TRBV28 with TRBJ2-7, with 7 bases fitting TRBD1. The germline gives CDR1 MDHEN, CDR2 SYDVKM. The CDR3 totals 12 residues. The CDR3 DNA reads TGTGCCAGCAGTTTTCGACAGGGTCGGTCCCACTTC. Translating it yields CASSFRQGRSHF.

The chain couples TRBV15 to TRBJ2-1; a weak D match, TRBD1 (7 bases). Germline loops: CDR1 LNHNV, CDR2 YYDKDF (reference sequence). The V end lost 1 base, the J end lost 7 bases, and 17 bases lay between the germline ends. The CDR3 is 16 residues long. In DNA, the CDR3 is TGTGCCACCAGCAGAGCGGGCAGGGGGGATGTAAATGAGCAGTTCTTC. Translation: CATSRAGRGDVNEQFF. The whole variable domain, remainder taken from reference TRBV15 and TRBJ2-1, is DAMVIQNPRYQVTQFGKPVTLSCSQTLNHNVMYWYQQKSSQAPKLLFHYYDKDFNNEADTPDNFQSRRPNTSFCFLDIRSPGLGDTAMYLCATSRAGRGDVNEQFFGPGTRLTVL.

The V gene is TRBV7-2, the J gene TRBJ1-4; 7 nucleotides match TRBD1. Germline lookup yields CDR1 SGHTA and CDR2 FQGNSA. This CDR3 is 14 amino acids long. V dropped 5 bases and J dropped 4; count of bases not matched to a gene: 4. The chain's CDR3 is CASSQTGINEKLFF. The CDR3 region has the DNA TGTGCCAGCAGCCAGACAGGGATTAATGAAAAACTGTTTTTT.

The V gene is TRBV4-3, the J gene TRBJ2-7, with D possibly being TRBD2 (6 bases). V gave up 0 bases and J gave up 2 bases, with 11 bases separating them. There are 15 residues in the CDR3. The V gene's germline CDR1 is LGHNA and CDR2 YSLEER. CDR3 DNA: TGCGCCAGCAGCCAAGAGGATGGAGGGACCTACGAGCAGTACTTC. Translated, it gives CASSQEDGGTYEQYF.

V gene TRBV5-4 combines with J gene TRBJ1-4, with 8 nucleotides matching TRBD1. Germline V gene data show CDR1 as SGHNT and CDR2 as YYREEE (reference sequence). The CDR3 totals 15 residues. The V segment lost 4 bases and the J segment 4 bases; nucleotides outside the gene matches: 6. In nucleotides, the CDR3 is TGTGCCAGCAGCCGAGGGACAGGATATAATGAAAAACTGTTTTTT. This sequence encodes CASSRGTGYNEKLFF. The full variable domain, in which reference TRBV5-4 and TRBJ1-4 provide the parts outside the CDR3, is ETGVTQSPTHLIKTRGQQVTLRCSSQSGHNTVSWYQQALGQGPQFIFQYYREEENGRGNFPPRFSGLQFPNYSSELNVNALELDDSALYLCASSRGTGYNEKLFFGSGTQLSVL.

CDR3 region: CASSPDDGPTDTQYF. As DNA, the CDR3 is TGTGCCAGCAGTCCAGATGATGGGCCCACAGATACGCAGTATTTT. The rearrangement uses TRBV28 and TRBJ2-3; D uncertain. The CDR3 has 15 residues. The V and J ends lost 5 bases and 2 bases respectively, with 14 bases between them. Germline lookup yields CDR1 MDHEN and CDR2 SYDVKM.

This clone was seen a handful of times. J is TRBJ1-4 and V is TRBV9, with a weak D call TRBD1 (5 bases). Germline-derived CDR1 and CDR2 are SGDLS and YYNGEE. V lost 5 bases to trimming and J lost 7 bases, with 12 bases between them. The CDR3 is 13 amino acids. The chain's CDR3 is CASRSREFEKLFF. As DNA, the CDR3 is TGTGCCAGCAGGAGCAGGGAATTTGAAAAACTGTTTTTT.

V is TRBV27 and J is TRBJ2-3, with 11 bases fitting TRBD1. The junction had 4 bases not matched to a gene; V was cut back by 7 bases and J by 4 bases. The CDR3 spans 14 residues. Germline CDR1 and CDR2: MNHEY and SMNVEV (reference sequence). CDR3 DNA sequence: TGTGCCAGCACGGACAGGGGGCCGCCAGATACGCAGTATTTT. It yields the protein CASTDRGPPDTQYF.

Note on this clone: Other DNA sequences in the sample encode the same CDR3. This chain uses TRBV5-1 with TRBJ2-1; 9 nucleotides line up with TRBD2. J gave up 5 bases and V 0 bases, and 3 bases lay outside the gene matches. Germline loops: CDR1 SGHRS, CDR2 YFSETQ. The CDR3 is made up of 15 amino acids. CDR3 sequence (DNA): TGCGCCAGCAGCTTGGGACTAGCGGACCACAATGAGCAGTTCTTC. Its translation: CASSLGLADHNEQFF.

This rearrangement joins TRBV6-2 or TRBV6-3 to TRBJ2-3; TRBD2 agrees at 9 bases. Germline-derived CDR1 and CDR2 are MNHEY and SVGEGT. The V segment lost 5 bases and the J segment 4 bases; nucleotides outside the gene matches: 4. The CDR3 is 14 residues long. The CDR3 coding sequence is TGTGCCAGCAGTGCTGGACTAGCGCCAGATACGCAGTATTTT. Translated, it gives CASSAGLAPDTQYF.

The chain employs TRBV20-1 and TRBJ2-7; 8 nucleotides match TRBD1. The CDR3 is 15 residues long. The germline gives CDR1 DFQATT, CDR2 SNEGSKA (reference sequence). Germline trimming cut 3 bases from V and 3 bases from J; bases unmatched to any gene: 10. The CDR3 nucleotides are TGCAGTGCTAGTCTGGTAGTCGGACAGGGCTACGAGCAGTACTTC. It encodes CSASLVVGQGYEQYF.

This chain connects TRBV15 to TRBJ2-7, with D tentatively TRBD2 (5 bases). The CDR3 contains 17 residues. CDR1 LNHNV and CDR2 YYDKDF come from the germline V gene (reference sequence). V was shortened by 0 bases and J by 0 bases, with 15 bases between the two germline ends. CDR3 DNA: TGTGCCACCAGCAGAGATCTCAAGCGGACCTACTCCTACGAGCAGTACTTC. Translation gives CATSRDLKRTYSYEQYF.

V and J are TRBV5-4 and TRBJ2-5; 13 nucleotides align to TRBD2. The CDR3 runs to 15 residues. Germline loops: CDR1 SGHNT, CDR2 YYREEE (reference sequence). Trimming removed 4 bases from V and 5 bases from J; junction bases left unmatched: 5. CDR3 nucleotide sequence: TGTGCCAGCAGCCGGACTAGCGGGAGCTATGAGACCCAGTACTTC. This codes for CASSRTSGSYETQYF.

CDR3 region: CASSDSGSLAYEQYF. The CDR3 DNA is TGTGCCAGCAGTGATAGCGGGAGCCTGGCCTACGAGCAGTACTTC. The chain is built from TRBV2 and TRBJ2-7, with 9 bases identical to TRBD2. This CDR3 comprises 15 residues. Trimming removed 3 bases from V and 2 bases from J; junction bases left unmatched: 5. Germline V gene data show CDR1 as SNHLY and CDR2 as FYNNEI.

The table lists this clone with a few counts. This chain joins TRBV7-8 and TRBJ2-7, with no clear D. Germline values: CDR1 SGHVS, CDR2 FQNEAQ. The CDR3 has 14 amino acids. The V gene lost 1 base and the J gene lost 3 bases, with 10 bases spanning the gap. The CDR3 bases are TGTGCCAGCAGCTTAGTTACGTACGGCTACGAGCAGTACTTC. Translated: CASSLVTYGYEQYF. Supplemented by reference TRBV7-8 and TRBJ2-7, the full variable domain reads GAGVSQSPRYKVAKRGQDVALRCDPISGHVSLFWYQQALGQGPEFLTYFQNEAQLDKSGLPSDRFFAERPEGSVSTLKIQRTQQEDSAVYLCASSLVTYGYEQYFGPGTRLTVT.

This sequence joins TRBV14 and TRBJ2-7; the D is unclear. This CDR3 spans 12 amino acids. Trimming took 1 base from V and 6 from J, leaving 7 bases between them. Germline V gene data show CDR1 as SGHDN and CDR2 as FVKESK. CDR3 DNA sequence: TGTGCCAGCAGCCAAGCACGCGTCGAGCAGTACTTC. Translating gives CASSQARVEQYF.

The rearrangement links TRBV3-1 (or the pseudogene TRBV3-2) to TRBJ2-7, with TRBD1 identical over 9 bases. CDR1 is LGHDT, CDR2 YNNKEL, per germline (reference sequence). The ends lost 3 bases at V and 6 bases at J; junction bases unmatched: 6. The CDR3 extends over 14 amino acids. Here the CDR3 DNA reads TGTGCCAGCAGCCACGGGGGACAGGGCATCGAGCAGTACTTC. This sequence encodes CASSHGGQGIEQYF.

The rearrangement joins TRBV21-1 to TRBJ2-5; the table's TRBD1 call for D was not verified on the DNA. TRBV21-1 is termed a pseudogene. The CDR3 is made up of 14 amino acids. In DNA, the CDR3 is TGTGCCAGCAGCAAATGGGCCAGACAAGAGACCCAGTACTTC. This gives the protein CASSKWARQETQYF.

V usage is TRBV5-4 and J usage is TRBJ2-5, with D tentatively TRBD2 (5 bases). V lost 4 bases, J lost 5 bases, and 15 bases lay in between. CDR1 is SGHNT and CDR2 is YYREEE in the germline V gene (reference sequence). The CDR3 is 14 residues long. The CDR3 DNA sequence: TGTGCCAGCAGCCCGGGATTCTTGGGGGAGACCCAGTACTTC. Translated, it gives CASSPGFLGETQYF.

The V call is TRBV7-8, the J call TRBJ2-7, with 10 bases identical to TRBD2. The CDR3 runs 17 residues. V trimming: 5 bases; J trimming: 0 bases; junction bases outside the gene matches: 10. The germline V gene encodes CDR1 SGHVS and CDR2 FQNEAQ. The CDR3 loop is CASSAKMTSGPSYEQYF. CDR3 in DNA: TGTGCCAGCAGCGCCAAAATGACTAGCGGGCCCTCCTACGAGCAGTACTTC.

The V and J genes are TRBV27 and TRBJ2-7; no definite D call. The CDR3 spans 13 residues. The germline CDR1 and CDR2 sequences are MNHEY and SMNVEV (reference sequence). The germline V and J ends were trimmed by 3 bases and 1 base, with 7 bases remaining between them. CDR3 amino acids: CASSLSGSYEQYF. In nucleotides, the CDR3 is TGTGCCAGCAGTTTGTCCGGTTCCTACGAGCAGTACTTC.

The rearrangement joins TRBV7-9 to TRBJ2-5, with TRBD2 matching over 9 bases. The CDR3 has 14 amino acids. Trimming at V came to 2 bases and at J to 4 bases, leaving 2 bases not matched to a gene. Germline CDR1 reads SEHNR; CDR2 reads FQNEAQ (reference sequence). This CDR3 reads CASSLQAGGETQYF. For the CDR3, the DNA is TGTGCCAGCAGCTTACAAGCGGGAGGAGAGACCCAGTACTTC.